This T cell receptor (beta chain) was sequenced in a study of shared clonotypes between healthy human individuals. For the study at large: The plates for each donor numbered three CD4 naive, three CD4 memory, two CD8 naive and one CD8 memory. Study findings and constraints: Only a few donors were included, so the genetic and exposure-history diversity represented was limited.

As for this clone: Its antigen is not known.

The assay ran at deep level. Libraries were prepared by immunoSEQ multiplex PCR; TCRdb keeps only in-frame clonotypes and omits some of them. The top ten hold 1.5% to 2% of the sample, which has some 2,100,000 clones, more than 85% seen once. CD8 cells classed as naive were CD45RO-negative and positively selected for CCR7, excluding terminally differentiated effector memory CD45RA+ cells. The clonotype was recovered from a young man in good health. Some clones in this sample may be carry-over from other donors' samples. Sequenced: naive CD8+ T cells from PBMCs.

The CDR3 coding sequence is TGTGCCAGCAGTTGGGGACTAGCGGGTAACACCGGGGAGCTGTTTTTT. It translates to CASSWGLAGNTGELFF. The J gene is TRBJ2-2, the V gene TRBV6-6; 12 bases agree with TRBD2. Germline CDR1 MNHNY, CDR2 SVGAGI (reference sequence). V lost 4 bases, J lost 2 bases, and 2 bases stayed unmatched. CDR3 length: 16 amino acids.